One and the same sample provided the 14 T cell receptor beta chains below, sequenced in a study of human T cells and chemical hapten exposure. What the library attached to individual cDNA molecules were unique molecular identifiers. TCRdb re-called the reads with MiXCR, one entry per CDR3 protein. The data hold roughly 120,000 distinct CDR3 sequences, with over 6.5% observed a single time. Unfractionated whole blood was the source from which total RNA was extracted. Material for sequencing was whole blood. Receptor source: a human donor in good health. Some clones in this sample may be carry-over from other donors' samples.

Details on this clonotype: A much bigger clone sits one base away, suggesting this may be a read error. Because it lacks the conserved phenylalanine or tryptophan at the end, this CDR3 is likely a read error. This chain joins TRBV6-6 and TRBJ2-7; D possibly corresponds to TRBD1 (5 bases). The CDR3 sequence is 13 residues long. V gave up 6 bases and J gave up 0 bases, with 9 bases separating them. CDR1 MNHNY and CDR2 SVGAGI come from the germline V gene (reference sequence). The CDR3 spells CASRRDSSYEQYY. CDR3 bases: TGTGCCAGCAGAAGAGACAGCTCCTACGAGCAGTACTAC.

Regarding this clonotype: Given a much more abundant clone one base away, this may be a read error. V is TRBV29-1 and J is TRBJ1-1, with TRBD1 matching over 8 bases. The CDR3 runs to 14 residues. V was clipped by 7 bases and J by 4 bases; unmatched bases: 11. Per germline, CDR1 SQVTM and CDR2 ANQGSEA. The DNA for the CDR3 is TGCAGCGCCGACGAACAGGGGGTGAGCACTGAAGCTTTCTTT. Amino acid sequence: CSADEQGVSTEAFF.

The V gene is TRBV25-1, the J gene TRBJ2-7; the match to TRBD2 covers 14 bases. The CDR3 sequence is 15 residues long. Trimming took 4 bases from V and 6 from J; bases not matched to a gene: 5. Germline lookup yields CDR1 MGHDK and CDR2 SYGVNS. The CDR3 sequence is CASSAPGLAGAEQYF. The CDR3 region has the DNA TGTGCCAGCAGTGCCCCGGGACTAGCGGGGGCCGAGCAGTACTTC.

The chain carries TRBV20-1 and TRBJ2-3, with 14 bases lining up with TRBD2. Per germline, CDR1 DFQATT and CDR2 SNEGSKA (reference sequence). V shed 3 bases, J shed 0 bases, and the junction held 5 bases outside the gene matches. This CDR3 spans 17 amino acids. CDR3 residues: CSASPGLAGGSTDTQYF. DNA of the CDR3: TGCAGTGCTAGCCCCGGACTAGCGGGGGGTAGCACAGATACGCAGTATTTT.

This clonotype has a count of ten or more. This sequence joins TRBV6-2 or TRBV6-3 and TRBJ1-5; 8 nucleotides match TRBD1. This CDR3 comprises 17 residues. CDR1 MNHEY and CDR2 SVGEGT come from the germline V gene. The junction had 7 bases not matched to a gene; V was cut back by 2 bases and J by 1 base. The CDR3 reads CASSYVRQGSSNQPQHF. CDR3 bases: TGTGCCAGCAGTTACGTTAGACAGGGGTCGAGCAATCAGCCCCAGCATTTT.

This clonotype showed up just a few times. CDR3 sequence: CASSPIVEGQPTGPNTGELFF. The CDR3 nucleotides read TGTGCCAGCAGCCCAATCGTCGAGGGCCAGCCAACCGGACCGAACACCGGGGAGCTGTTTTTT. This chain uses TRBV7-9 with TRBJ2-2; TRBD2 is a possible D gene (5 bases). The germline gives CDR1 SEHNR, CDR2 FQNEAQ (reference sequence). The CDR3 spans 21 residues. V lost 5 bases and J lost 0, with 28 bases in between. The whole variable domain, remainder taken from reference TRBV7-9 and TRBJ2-2, is DTGVSQNPRHKITKRGQNVTFRCDPISEHNRLYWYRQTLGQGPEFLTYFQNEAQLEKSRLLSDRFSAERPKGSFSTLEIQRTEQGDSAMYLCASSPIVEGQPTGPNTGELFFGEGSRLTVL.

This chain connects TRBV27 to TRBJ1-5; maybe TRBD1 (6 bases). Looked up from germline, CDR1 is MNHEY and CDR2 is SMNVEV (reference sequence). V dropped 8 bases and J dropped 3 bases, with 8 bases sitting between them. This CDR3 is built from 12 residues. The CDR3 DNA is TGTGCCAGCGGGGGGCCCAATCAGCCCCAGCATTTT. It specifies CASGGPNQPQHF.

This clonotype was seen more than once but under ten times. The gene calls are TRBV5-4 and TRBJ2-7, with D possibly TRBD2 on 5 matching bases. With 9 bases removed from V and 0 bases from J, the gap between germline ends came to 16 bases. Germline CDR1 and CDR2: SGHNT and YYREEE (reference sequence). This CDR3 has 14 residues. CDR3 DNA: TGTGCCACCACCAACAGAGGGAACTCCTACGAGCAGTACTTC. This translates into CATTNRGNSYEQYF. Full variable domain (remainder filled in from reference TRBV5-4 and TRBJ2-7): ETGVTQSPTHLIKTRGQQVTLRCSSQSGHNTVSWYQQALGQGPQFIFQYYREEENGRGNFPPRFSGLQFPNYSSELNVNALELDDSALYLCATTNRGNSYEQYFGPGTRLTVT.

This CDR3 is CASSLITGGASTYEQYF. The CDR3 nucleotides are TGCGCCAGCAGCTTGATAACAGGGGGCGCGTCTACCTACGAGCAGTACTTC. The V call is TRBV5-1, the J call TRBJ2-7, with 9 positions matching TRBD1. With 1 base clipped from V and 2 bases from J, the junction kept 10 bases outside the gene matches. In germline, CDR1 is SGHRS, CDR2 YFSETQ. The CDR3 sequence is 17 residues long.

The sample holds many counts of this clonotype. The chain employs TRBV6-5 and TRBJ1-5, with D possibly TRBD1 on 5 matching bases. Trimming pared 4 bases from V and 6 bases from J, leaving 10 bases between. Germline CDR1 is MNHEY and CDR2 is SVGAGI. The CDR3 has 13 residues. CDR3 nucleotide sequence: TGTGCCAGCAGTTCGGGGGGAAGTCAGCCCCAGCATTTT. Translation: CASSSGGSQPQHF.

This clonotype appeared many times. The V call is TRBV20-1, the J call TRBJ2-1, with D hard to call. CDR3 size: 16 residues. Trimming removed 3 bases from V and 4 bases from J, with 19 bases in between. Germline assignment: CDR1 DFQATT and CDR2 SNEGSKA (reference sequence). The CDR3 protein is CSARTPERLSYNEQFF. The CDR3, as DNA: TGCAGTGCTAGGACTCCAGAGAGGTTGAGTTACAATGAGCAGTTCTTC.

In its sample, this clonotype was seen a few times. The rearrangement joins TRBV20-1 to TRBJ2-3; D might be TRBD2 (6 bases). The CDR3 loop spans 15 amino acids. Germline CDR1 DFQATT, CDR2 SNEGSKA (reference sequence). Deletions cut 5 bases from V and 1 base from J, with 16 bases between. Written as DNA, the CDR3 is TGCAGTGCTGGAGGGTGGTACTGGGGCACAGATACGCAGTATTTT. This codes for CSAGGWYWGTDTQYF.

This clonotype showed up many times. The rearrangement uses TRBV11-2 and TRBJ1-1, with D possibly TRBD1 on 5 matching bases. CDR3 size: 15 residues. Trimming took off 1 base at V and 6 bases at J, with 15 bases between the two ends. The germline V gene encodes CDR1 SGHAT and CDR2 FQNNGV. The DNA for the CDR3 is TGTGCCAGCAGCTTAGTAGGGCGAGGGGACGCTGAAGCTTTCTTT. Translation: CASSLVGRGDAEAFF.

The chain carries TRBV29-1 and TRBJ2-5; no reliable D call. The V gene lost 4 bases and the J gene lost 5 bases, with 11 bases spanning the gap. This CDR3 has 12 residues. Germline values: CDR1 SQVTM, CDR2 ANQGSEA. CDR3 DNA sequence: TGCAGCGTTGGCTACCACGGGGAGACCCAGTACTTC. Translating gives CSVGYHGETQYF.